These T cell receptor beta chains were read from a single sample in a study of OX40 agonist ivuxolimab in advanced cancers. The assay was immunoSEQ multiplex PCR, and TCRdb's table has in-frame clones only and misses some. The table lists about 85,000 clones, about nine tenths of them singletons. Here the sequenced sample was CD4+ or CD8+ T cells sorted from blood, taken in a trial of the OX40 agonist ivuxolimab. The receptors shown here come from an adult with an advanced solid tumor such as melanoma, head and neck, liver or kidney cancer. Both conserved end residues are part of each CDR3. D genes are given only for firm matches. Part of the rows lack a size; the others show once, few, many or a class for expanded clones.

cdr3_aa,cdr3_nt,clone_size,cdr3_length,j_call,v_call,d_call
CASSSGGQVTYEQYF,TGTGCCAGCTCGTCAGGGGGACAGGTGACCTACGAGCAGTACTTC,NA,15,TRBJ2-7,TRBV28,TRBD1
CASSAQLAGGPYNEQFF,TGTGCCAGCAGTGCCCAGCTAGCGGGGGGGCCTTACAATGAGCAGTTCTTC,NA,17,TRBJ2-1,TRBV2,TRBD2
CASSVDRGESPLHF,TGTGCCAGCAGTGTGGACAGGGGAGAATCACCCCTCCACTTT,NA,14,TRBJ1-6,TRBV6-5,TRBD1
CASSPPGGSSGYEQYF,TGTGCCAGCTCACCACCCGGTGGGTCTAGCGGCTACGAGCAGTACTTC,NA,16,TRBJ2-7,TRBV18,TRBD2
CASSMASRIIWEQFF,TGTGCCAGTAGTATGGCCTCCAGGATTATATGGGAGCAGTTCTTC,NA,15,TRBJ2-1,TRBV19,NA
CASVASGSRTGELFF,TGTGCCAGCGTGGCTAGCGGGAGTCGCACCGGGGAGCTGTTTTTT,NA,15,TRBJ2-2,TRBV2,TRBD2
CASTLSGNEQFF,TGTGCCAGCACCCTCTCAGGGAATGAGCAGTTCTTC,few,12,TRBJ2-1,TRBV5-6,NA
CASSPSGSPYNEQFF,TGTGCCAGCAGCCCAAGCGGGAGTCCCTACAATGAGCAGTTCTTC,NA,15,TRBJ2-1,TRBV7-3,TRBD2
CASSADPGGAEAFF,TGTGCCAGCAGCGCTGACCCAGGAGGCGCTGAAGCTTTCTTT,NA,14,TRBJ1-1,TRBV9,NA
CASSLTPRTSGSTDTQYF,TGTGCCAGCAGCTTAACCCCCCGGACTAGCGGGAGTACAGATACGCAGTATTTT,NA,18,TRBJ2-3,TRBV7-3,TRBD2
CASSPQANTGELFF,TGTGCCAGCAGCCCGCAGGCGAACACCGGGGAGCTGTTTTTT,NA,14,TRBJ2-2,TRBV7-2,NA
CASSLSPGQDGYTF,TGTGCCAGCAGCTTATCTCCCGGACAGGATGGCTACACCTTC,NA,14,TRBJ1-2,TRBV7-8,TRBD1
CASKSGGARCDTQYF,TGCGCCAGCAAGTCGGGAGGGGCCCGATGTGATACGCAGTATTTT,NA,15,TRBJ2-3,TRBV10-1,TRBD2
CASGGGQYF,TGTGCCAGCGGCGGGGGGCAGTACTTC,few,9,TRBJ2-7,TRBV21-1,NA